The 31 T cell receptor beta chains presented below share a single source sample, sequenced in a study of cytomegalovirus exposure and HLA in healthy donors. 60 Vbeta and 13 Jbeta primers were used in PCR. Clones were sequenced by immunoSEQ multiplex PCR, and TCRdb holds only the in-frame ones, with some missing. The table lists approximately 97,000 clones, roughly three fifths of them singletons, with approximately 4.3% in the top ten. Sequenced material: PBMCs. The receptor set was obtained from a human donor in good health.

This chain joins TRBV30 and TRBJ2-7; D possibly corresponds to TRBD1 (5 bases). This CDR3 spans 13 amino acids. The germline CDR1 and CDR2 sequences are GTSNPN and SVGIG (reference sequence). V dropped 4 bases and J dropped 1 base, with 11 bases sitting between them. The chain's CDR3 is CAWNRGDSYEQYF. Here the CDR3 DNA reads TGTGCCTGGAATAGGGGCGATTCCTACGAGCAGTACTTC.

The chain joins TRBV21-1 to TRBJ1-1; the table's D call of TRBD1 was not tested on the DNA. TRBV21-1 is noted as a pseudogene. The CDR3 runs to 18 residues. The DNA for the CDR3 is TGTGCCAGCAGCACCCGGGACAGGGGGCTTTTTATGAACACTGAAGCTTTCTTT. This codes for CASSTRDRGLFMNTEAFF.

This chain links TRBV5-6 with TRBJ2-7; D gene unclear. The CDR3 totals 15 residues. The V and J ends lost 4 bases and 3 bases respectively, with 17 bases between them. Germline-derived CDR1 and CDR2 are SGHDT and YYEEEE. CDR3 in amino acids: CASSLTRSTNYEQYF. Here the CDR3 DNA reads TGTGCCAGCAGCCTGACGCGGTCAACCAACTACGAGCAGTACTTC.

CDR3 nucleotide sequence: TGTGCCGGGACTAGCGGAACCTACGAGCAGTACTTC. It yields the protein CAGTSGTYEQYF. The rearrangement links TRBV30 to TRBJ2-7, with 11 bases aligning to TRBD2. Trimming cost V 8 bases and J 2 bases; bases outside gene matches: 2. Germline lookup yields CDR1 GTSNPN and CDR2 SVGIG (reference sequence). The CDR3 contains 12 residues.

This clone came up a few times. V gene TRBV28 combines with J gene TRBJ2-3; 9 bases map to TRBD2. The junction had 8 bases not matched to a gene; V was cut back by 6 bases and J by 4 bases. This CDR3 is built from 15 residues. CDR1 is MDHEN, CDR2 SYDVKM, per germline. This CDR3 is CASRPGLAFPDTQYF. The DNA of the CDR3 is TGTGCCAGCAGGCCGGGACTAGCTTTCCCAGATACGCAGTATTTT.

For the CDR3, the DNA is TGTGCCAGCAGTCCTCGACTTTCCTACGAGCAGTACTTC. Amino acids: CASSPRLSYEQYF. The chain combines TRBV5-6 with TRBJ2-7; D is uncertain. Germline CDR1 is SGHDT and CDR2 is YYEEEE. V lost 5 bases to trimming and J lost 1 base, with 10 bases between them. This CDR3 contains 13 residues.

This rearrangement joins TRBV30 to TRBJ2-5; a possible D gene is TRBD1 (6 bases). The CDR3 runs to 16 residues. Germline V gene sequence: CDR1 GTSNPN, CDR2 SVGIG (reference sequence). Deletions cut 2 bases from V and 5 bases from J, with 21 bases between. The CDR3 DNA sequence: TGTGCCTGGAGTAAACCGGGCGCACTTCAGGGGGAGACCCAGTACTTC. The encoded protein is CAWSKPGALQGETQYF. Combining the CDR3 with reference TRBV30 and TRBJ2-5 gives the whole variable domain SQTIHQWPATLVQPVGSPLSLECTVEGTSNPNLYWYRQAAGRGLQLLFYSVGIGQISSEVPQNLSASRPQDRQFILSSKKLLLSDSGFYLCAWSKPGALQGETQYFGPGTRLLVL.

V and J are TRBV19 and TRBJ1-5; perhaps TRBD1 as D (5 bases). Between the trimmed V and J ends, which lost 3 bases and 6 bases, there was a span of 12 bases. Looked up from germline, CDR1 is LNHDA and CDR2 is SQIVND (reference sequence). The CDR3 contains 14 residues. CDR3: CASSIRAGPQPQHF. The CDR3 DNA follows: TGTGCCAGTAGTATCCGGGCAGGGCCTCAGCCCCAGCATTTT.

CDR3 in DNA: TGTGCCAGCGGGAGCGGGTACAATGAGCAGTTCTTC. This sequence encodes CASGSGYNEQFF. The genes are TRBV9 and TRBJ2-1; weak D call: TRBD2 (6 bases). CDR1 and CDR2 (germline): SGDLS, YYNGEE. The germline V and J ends were trimmed by 7 bases and 4 bases, with 9 bases remaining between them. This CDR3 region has 12 residues.

The chain links TRBV5-5 to TRBJ2-7, with 9 nucleotides matching TRBD2. Looked up from germline, CDR1 is SGHKS and CDR2 is YYEKEE (reference sequence). V dropped 4 bases and J dropped 7; count of bases not matched to a gene: 6. The CDR3 is 13 residues long. The CDR3 region is CASSPSGTGEQYF. As DNA, the CDR3 is TGTGCCAGCAGCCCTAGCGGGACTGGAGAGCAGTACTTC.

This clone was picked up a small number of times. V gene TRBV7-9 combines with J gene TRBJ2-1; 11 positions agree with TRBD2. Germline CDR1 reads SEHNR; CDR2 reads FQNEAQ (reference sequence). V shed 7 bases, J shed 4 bases, and the junction held 6 bases outside the gene matches. The CDR3 is 15 residues long. The CDR3 bases are TGTGCCAGCACCAAGGGGACTAGCGGTTACAATGAGCAGTTCTTC. Protein: CASTKGTSGYNEQFF.

The rearrangement links TRBV19 to TRBJ2-7; 10 positions agree with TRBD1. The CDR3 is 14 amino acids. Germline trimming cut 8 bases from V and 3 bases from J; bases unmatched to any gene: 7. Germline V gene data show CDR1 as LNHDA and CDR2 as SQIVND (reference sequence). In DNA form, the CDR3 reads TGTGCCAGTGGAACGACAGGGGGCCTCTACGAGCAGTACTTC. Translated, it gives CASGTTGGLYEQYF.

This clone was observed a single time. The genes are TRBV6-1 and TRBJ2-2; 7 bases agree with TRBD1. Germline V gives CDR1 MNHNS, CDR2 SASEGT. V shed 8 bases, J shed 5 bases, and the junction held 11 bases outside the gene matches. This CDR3 is built from 15 residues. The CDR3 region is CASGWKKGATGELFF. In DNA form, the CDR3 reads TGTGCCAGCGGATGGAAGAAGGGGGCTACCGGGGAGCTGTTTTTT.

This clone was seen a few times. V and J are TRBV6-1 and TRBJ1-5; TRBD1 matches at 8 bases. The CDR3 has 13 amino acids. J lost 9 bases, V lost 9 bases, and 10 bases had no gene match. Germline lookup yields CDR1 MNHNS and CDR2 SASEGT. CDR3 protein: CASTDRGERPQHF. The CDR3, as DNA: TGTGCCAGTACCGACAGGGGAGAAAGGCCCCAGCATTTT.

This chain uses TRBV28 with TRBJ2-1, with 7 bases aligning to TRBD1. The CDR3 sequence is 13 residues long. Germline values: CDR1 MDHEN, CDR2 SYDVKM. Germline trimming cut 5 bases from V and 7 bases from J; bases unmatched to any gene: 5. The CDR3 spells CASSDTGENEQFF. The CDR3 coding sequence is TGTGCCAGCAGTGACACAGGGGAGAATGAGCAGTTCTTC. The variable domain in full, completed from reference TRBV28 and TRBJ2-1, reads DVKVTQSSRYLVKRTGEKVFLECVQDMDHENMFWYRQDPGLGLRLIYFSYDVKMKEKGDIPEGYSVSREKKERFSLILESASTNQTSMYLCASSDTGENEQFFGPGTRLTVL.

The chain has TRBV5-4 and TRBJ2-3, with D hard to call. Germline CDR1 and CDR2: SGHNT and YYREEE (reference sequence). This CDR3 is 15 amino acids long. Trimming took off 0 bases at V and 0 bases at J, with 8 bases between the two ends. The CDR3 coding sequence is TGTGCCAGCAGCTTGGGAGGCGGCAGCACAGATACGCAGTATTTT. It encodes CASSLGGGSTDTQYF.

The chain joins TRBV13 to TRBJ2-7, with 7 bases that match TRBD2. Germline CDR1 PRHDT, CDR2 FYEKMQ (reference sequence). CDR3 size: 15 residues. V shed 5 bases, J shed 6 bases, and the junction held 13 bases outside the gene matches. CDR3 amino acids: CASSALGGRVLEQYF. The CDR3 DNA reads TGTGCCAGCAGCGCCCTAGGCGGGAGAGTCCTCGAGCAGTACTTC.

This chain connects TRBV6-5 to TRBJ2-3, with 7 bases matching TRBD2. In germline, CDR1 is MNHEY, CDR2 SVGAGI. The CDR3 is 16 residues long. The V segment lost 0 bases and the J segment 3 bases; nucleotides outside the gene matches: 6. The CDR3 spells CASSYSGEGGTDTQYF. CDR3 DNA sequence: TGTGCCAGCAGTTACTCTGGAGAGGGAGGGACAGATACGCAGTATTTT.

The V call is TRBV4-2, the J call TRBJ1-5; D is ambiguous. The V and J ends lost 4 bases and 2 bases respectively, with 6 bases between them. The CDR3 length is 13 residues. Germline lookup yields CDR1 LGHNA and CDR2 YNFKEQ. This chain's CDR3 is CASSRSGNQPQHF. The CDR3 DNA sequence: TGTGCCAGCAGCCGGTCAGGCAATCAGCCCCAGCATTTT.

The gene calls are TRBV6-1 and TRBJ1-5; tentatively, D is TRBD1 (5 bases). CDR3 size: 15 residues. The germline gives CDR1 MNHNS, CDR2 SASEGT. Trimming left V 2 bases short and J 6 bases short, with 14 bases between. The CDR3 sequence: CASSESGGERQPQHF. In nucleotides, the CDR3 is TGTGCCAGCAGTGAAAGTGGGGGGGAACGTCAGCCCCAGCATTTT.

The rearrangement uses TRBV11-2 and TRBJ2-2; TRBD2 matches at 8 bases. The CDR3 spans 18 residues. Germline CDR1 is SGHAT and CDR2 is FQNNGV. J was trimmed by 4 bases and V by 5 bases; bases with no gene match: 15. Written as DNA, the CDR3 is TGTGCCAGCAGCCCACCCTCGCGGGGACTAGTTGGCACCGGGGAGCTGTTTTTT. It codes for CASSPPSRGLVGTGELFF.

The rearrangement links TRBV5-1 to TRBJ1-2; D remains unclear. Per the germline V gene, CDR1 is SGHRS and CDR2 is YFSETQ. V dropped 1 base and J dropped 8 bases, with 12 bases sitting between them. The CDR3 is 13 residues long. CDR3 DNA sequence: TGCGCCAGCAGCTTGTCCGTGTCGGGAGGCTACACCTTC. Protein product: CASSLSVSGGYTF.

The table lists this clone with a few counts. V gene TRBV10-1 combines with J gene TRBJ1-1; D not resolved. V was pared by 0 bases and J by 7 bases, with 21 bases between. The CDR3 loop spans 17 amino acids. CDR1 is WNHNN and CDR2 is SYGVQD in the germline V gene (reference sequence). As DNA, the CDR3 is TGCGCCAGCAGTGAGTCGAGGGCGAGCTCAAACAGAGGTGAAGCTTTCTTT. This translates into CASSESRASSNRGEAFF.

This clone appeared a single time. V and J are TRBV4-1 and TRBJ1-4; the D is unclear. V was trimmed by 3 bases and J by 0 bases, leaving 5 bases between them. Looked up from germline, CDR1 is MGHRA and CDR2 is YSYEKL. The CDR3 has 14 amino acids. The CDR3 reads CASSHLTTNEKLFF. The CDR3 DNA follows: TGCGCCAGCAGCCATTTAACAACTAATGAAAAACTGTTTTTT.

In this sample, this clone turned up a few times. The chain employs TRBV5-1 and TRBJ1-1; no reliable D call. The CDR3 sequence is 14 residues long. V was clipped by 0 bases and J by 1 base, with 7 bases between them. Germline CDR1 reads SGHRS; CDR2 reads YFSETQ. CDR3 amino acids: CASSLGPGNTEAFF. The CDR3 coding sequence is TGCGCCAGCAGCTTGGGGCCAGGGAACACTGAAGCTTTCTTT.

A few counts support this clone. The gene calls are TRBV30 and TRBJ2-5, with D maybe TRBD2 (6 bases). V lost 2 bases and J 4 bases, leaving 14 bases between the germline ends. This CDR3 contains 14 residues. The germline V gene has CDR1 GTSNPN and CDR2 SVGIG (reference sequence). The CDR3 sequence: CAWSPSGLGETQYF. DNA for the CDR3: TGTGCCTGGAGTCCCAGCGGGCTAGGAGAGACCCAGTACTTC.

The CDR3 loop is CASSQLSSRASGTGELFF. Written as DNA, the CDR3 is TGCGCCAGCAGCCAACTAAGTAGCAGGGCCTCTGGCACCGGGGAGCTGTTTTTT. The J gene is TRBJ2-2, the V gene TRBV5-1; the D gene is possibly TRBD1 (5 bases). The germline gives CDR1 SGHRS, CDR2 YFSETQ. CDR3 size: 18 residues. The V end was cut by 4 bases, the J end by 4 bases, with 23 bases between.

The genes are TRBV6-1 and TRBJ1-2; D unresolved. V lost 6 bases and J lost 4, with 12 bases in between. The CDR3 is made up of 13 amino acids. Per germline, CDR1 MNHNS and CDR2 SASEGT. The CDR3 protein is CASRIGSSYGYTF. The CDR3 DNA reads TGTGCCAGCAGAATCGGGAGCAGCTATGGCTACACCTTC.

This clone has more than one count but fewer than ten. The chain has TRBV15 and TRBJ2-5; no clear D gene. The CDR3 spans 12 residues. Germline V gene sequence: CDR1 LNHNV, CDR2 YYDKDF (reference sequence). Trimming took off 7 bases at V and 5 bases at J, with 11 bases between the two ends. CDR3 loop: CATTENFETQYF. CDR3 DNA sequence: TGTGCCACCACGGAGAATTTCGAGACCCAGTACTTC.

This rearrangement joins TRBV7-9 to TRBJ1-6; TRBD1 is a possible D gene (6 bases). Germline V gene data show CDR1 as SEHNR and CDR2 as FQNEAQ (reference sequence). With 5 bases removed from V and 7 bases from J, the gap between germline ends came to 9 bases. The CDR3 consists of 13 residues. The CDR3, as DNA: TGTGCCAGCAGCACCGGACAGAATTCACCCCTCCACTTT. It codes for CASSTGQNSPLHF.

This clone was seen many times. The rearrangement joins TRBV6-1 to TRBJ2-5; no clear D. Trimming removed 2 bases at V and 3 bases at J, with 7 bases between. The germline V gene encodes CDR1 MNHNS and CDR2 SASEGT. This CDR3 spans 13 amino acids. CDR3 protein: CASSETGKETQYF. The CDR3 bases are TGTGCCAGCAGTGAAACGGGTAAAGAGACCCAGTACTTC.